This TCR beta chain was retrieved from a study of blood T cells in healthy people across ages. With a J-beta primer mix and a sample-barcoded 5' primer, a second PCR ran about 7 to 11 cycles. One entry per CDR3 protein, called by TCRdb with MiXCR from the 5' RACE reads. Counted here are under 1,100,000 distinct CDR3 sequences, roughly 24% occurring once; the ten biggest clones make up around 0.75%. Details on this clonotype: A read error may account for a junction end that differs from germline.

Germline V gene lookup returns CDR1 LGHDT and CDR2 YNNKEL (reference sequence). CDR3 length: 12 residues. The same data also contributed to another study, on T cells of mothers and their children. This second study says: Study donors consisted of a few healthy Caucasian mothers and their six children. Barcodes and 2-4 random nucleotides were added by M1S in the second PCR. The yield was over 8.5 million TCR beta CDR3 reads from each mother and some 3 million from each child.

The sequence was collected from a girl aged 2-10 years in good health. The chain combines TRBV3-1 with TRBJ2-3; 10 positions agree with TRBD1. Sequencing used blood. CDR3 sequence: CASSQGRDRGTF. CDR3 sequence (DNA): TGTGCCAGCAGCCAAGGCCGGGACAGGGGAACTTTT.